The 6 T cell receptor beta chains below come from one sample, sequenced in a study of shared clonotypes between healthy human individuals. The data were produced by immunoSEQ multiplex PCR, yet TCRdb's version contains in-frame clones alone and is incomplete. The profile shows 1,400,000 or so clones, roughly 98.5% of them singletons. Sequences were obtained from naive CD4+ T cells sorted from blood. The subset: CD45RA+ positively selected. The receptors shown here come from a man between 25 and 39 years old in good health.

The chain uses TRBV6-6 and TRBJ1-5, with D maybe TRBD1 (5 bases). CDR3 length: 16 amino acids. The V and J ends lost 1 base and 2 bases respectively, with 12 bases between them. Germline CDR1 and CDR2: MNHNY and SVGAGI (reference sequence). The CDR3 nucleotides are TGTGCCAGCAGTTACTTGAGGGGAGATGGCAATCAGCCCCAGCATTTT. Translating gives CASSYLRGDGNQPQHF.

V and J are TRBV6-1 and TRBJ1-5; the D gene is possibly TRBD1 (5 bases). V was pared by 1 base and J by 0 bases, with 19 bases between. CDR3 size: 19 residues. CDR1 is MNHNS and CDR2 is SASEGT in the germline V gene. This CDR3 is CASSEVRGSGGHSNQPQHF. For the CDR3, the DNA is TGTGCCAGCAGTGAAGTGCGGGGAAGTGGGGGTCATAGCAATCAGCCCCAGCATTTT.

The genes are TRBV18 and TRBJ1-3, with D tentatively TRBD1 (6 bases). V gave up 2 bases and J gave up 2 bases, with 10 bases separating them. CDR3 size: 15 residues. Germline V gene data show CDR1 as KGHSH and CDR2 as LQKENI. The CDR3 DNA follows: TGTGCCAGCTCACCAAGACAGGAGGCTGGAAACACCATATATTTT. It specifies CASSPRQEAGNTIYF.

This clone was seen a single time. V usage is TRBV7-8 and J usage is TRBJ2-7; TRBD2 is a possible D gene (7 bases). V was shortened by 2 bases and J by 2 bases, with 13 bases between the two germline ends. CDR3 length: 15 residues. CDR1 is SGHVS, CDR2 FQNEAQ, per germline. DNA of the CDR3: TGTGCCAGCAGCTTACGGCGGGGGCCAACCTACGAGCAGTACTTC. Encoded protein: CASSLRRGPTYEQYF.

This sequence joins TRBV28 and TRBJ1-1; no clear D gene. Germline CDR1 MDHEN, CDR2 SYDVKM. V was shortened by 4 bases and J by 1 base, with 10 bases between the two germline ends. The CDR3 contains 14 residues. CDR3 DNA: TGTGCCAGCAGTTCCCCATGGGGGAACACTGAAGCTTTCTTT. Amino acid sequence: CASSSPWGNTEAFF.

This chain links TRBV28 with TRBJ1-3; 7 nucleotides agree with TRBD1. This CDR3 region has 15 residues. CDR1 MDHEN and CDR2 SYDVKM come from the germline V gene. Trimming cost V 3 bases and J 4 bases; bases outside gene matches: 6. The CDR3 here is CASSFHRGLGNTIYF. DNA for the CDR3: TGTGCCAGCAGTTTCCACAGGGGATTAGGAAACACCATATATTTT.